This T cell receptor (beta chain) was retrieved from a study of regulatory T cells in long-lasting Graves disease. Researchers made TCR beta libraries by using iRepertoire HTBI primers and running Arm-PCR on CDR3 regions. In the original processing: Identified across the samples were approximately 60 TRBV segments and about 14 TRBJ segments. TCRdb re-derived calls from the multiplex PCR reads in MiXCR, one entry per CDR3 protein. The V and J calls shown here were made by TCRdb, not taken from the authors' results. The sample yields fewer than 450,000 distinct CDR3 sequences, 20% to 25% seen once. V trimming: 4 bases; J trimming: 2 bases; junction bases outside the gene matches: 7. CDR1 and CDR2 (germline): MDHEN, SYDVKM. The CDR3 is 18 amino acids. This clonotype was recorded at least ten times. The time point here: persistent/refractory GD, antithyroid drugs over 5 years with positive TRAb. Extracted RNA from PBMCs served as the source of the TCR library.

The starting material was peripheral blood mononuclear cells (PBMCs), obtained when the disease was refractory, from a patient treated with antithyroid drugs. The chain uses TRBV28 and TRBJ2-4; 14 nucleotides agree with TRBD2. This sequence was found in a female donor with Graves disease. The CDR3 DNA follows: TGTGCCAGCAGTTCGGGGACTAGCGGGAGTGGTCCCAAAAACATTCAGTACTTC. Residues: CASSSGTSGSGPKNIQYF.